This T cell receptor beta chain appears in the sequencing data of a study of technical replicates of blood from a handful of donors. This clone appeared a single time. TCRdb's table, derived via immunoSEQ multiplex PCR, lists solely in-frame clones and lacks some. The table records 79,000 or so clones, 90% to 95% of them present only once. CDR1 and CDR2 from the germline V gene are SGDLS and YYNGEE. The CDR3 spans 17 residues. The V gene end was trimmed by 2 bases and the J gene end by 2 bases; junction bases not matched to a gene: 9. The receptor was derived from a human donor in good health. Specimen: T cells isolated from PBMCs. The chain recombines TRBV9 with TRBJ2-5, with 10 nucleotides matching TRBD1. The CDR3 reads CASSVPPGQGGQETQYF. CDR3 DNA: TGTGCCAGCAGCGTTCCTCCTGGACAGGGGGGTCAAGAGACCCAGTACTTC.